This paragraph covers one T cell receptor beta chain sequence. Its antigen remains unidentified. Base qualities are not recorded, but no much larger clone differs from it by a single base. The data were obtained in a study of CD8 T cells in Susac syndrome (dated by TCRdb to between 2018 and 2021). In the study overall: The study used repertoire sequencing to test whether antigen drove CD8+ T cell activation and differentiation in Susac syndrome.

High-throughput TCR beta sequencing profiled peripheral blood CD8+ and CD4+ T cells from healthy donors, Susac syndrome patients and multiple sclerosis patients. Healthy donors were age- and sex-matched controls. CD8+ TEMRA cells were enriched by FACS, while bulk CD8+ and CD4+ T cells were purified by magnetic negative isolation. Blood was collected in EDTA tubes and processed within 24 hours, with PBMCs isolated through density gradient centrifugation. PBMCs intended for TCR sequencing were cryopreserved in liquid nitrogen and were subsequently thawed in a 37 degrees C water bath. A purity of at least 90% was achieved for sorted or isolated CD4+, CD8+ and CD8+ TEMRA cells. The CDR3 holds 13 amino acids from the cysteine to the phenylalanine. The sequence is cut down to CDR3 DNA, 39 bases in frame from base 1. V drops 3 bases and J drops 4 bases, leaving 7 bases in between. RNA was extracted using the RNeasy kit, and about 0.45 to 1 microgram was reverse transcribed with random hexamers. The immunoSEQ multiplex PCR assay, covering 54 Vbeta and 13 Jbeta segments, was used to amplify TCR beta CDR3 regions. PCR amplification bias was corrected by using a synthetic template baseline for primer optimization and computational correction. Turning to the authors' computational methods: Reads were assigned to V, D and J genes according to IMGT and analyzed in immunoSEQ Analyzer, with only productive sequences retained. Clonality was computed as one minus Shannon entropy normalized by log2 of the number of productive unique sequences. Public and private clones were assessed among the 100 most prevalent clones of each patient and control. A clone was defined as Susac-specific if it was absent from the healthy and MS cohorts, from 950 to 1,300 published viral clones and from other ImmuneACCESS disease sequences. Clones were called with MiXCR by TCRdb after fastp trimmed the public reads at Q25, and only in-frame beta chains were retained. Every CDR3 protein is listed once, alongside the most common genes and DNA of its rows. The authors' filters were not applied to this entry. The sample table shows around 160,000 distinct CDR3 sequences, and 90% to 95% are seen once. About 0.13% of the sample goes to the ten largest clones.

The paper's findings and limits, for the study overall: The number of individuals in the TCR sequencing and HLA analysis was recognized as being relatively small.

This clonotype was obtained from a human donor in good health. The material sequenced was CD4+ T cells from PBMCs. Rearrangement joined TRBV12-3 or TRBV12-4 to TRBJ1-5; no D gene can be assigned with confidence. The nucleotides are TGTGCCAGCAGTTTGGCGGAGAATCAGCCCCAGCATTTT. This yields the protein CASSLAENQPQHF.